Below, one TCR beta chain is given with its context. Its antigen is currently unknown. Produced via immunoSEQ multiplex PCR; TCRdb's table is partial and in-frame only. The repertoire holds about 61,000 clones, with approximately 90% as singletons. Relapses following autologous stem cell transplantation were seen in all patients, with brentuximab vedotin exposure varying. Germline V gene lookup returns CDR1 SGDLS and CDR2 YYNGEE. V was trimmed by 0 bases and J by 1 base, leaving 0 bases between them. CDR3 length equals 12 residues. This sample was taken from a study of PD-1 blockade in classical Hodgkin lymphoma. Findings of the study overall: At baseline, newly diagnosed patients reportedly showed less TCR diversity than healthy donors. CD4+ TCR diversity rose significantly by C4D1, and CD8+ TCR diversity did not.

The clonotype originates from a human donor with classical Hodgkin lymphoma. The sample in question was peripheral blood mononuclear cells (PBMCs), obtained at baseline. This chain connects TRBV9 to TRBJ2-3; no definite D call. CDR3 amino acids: CASSVGTDTQYF. The CDR3 DNA follows: TGTGCCAGCAGCGTAGGCACAGATACGCAGTATTTT.